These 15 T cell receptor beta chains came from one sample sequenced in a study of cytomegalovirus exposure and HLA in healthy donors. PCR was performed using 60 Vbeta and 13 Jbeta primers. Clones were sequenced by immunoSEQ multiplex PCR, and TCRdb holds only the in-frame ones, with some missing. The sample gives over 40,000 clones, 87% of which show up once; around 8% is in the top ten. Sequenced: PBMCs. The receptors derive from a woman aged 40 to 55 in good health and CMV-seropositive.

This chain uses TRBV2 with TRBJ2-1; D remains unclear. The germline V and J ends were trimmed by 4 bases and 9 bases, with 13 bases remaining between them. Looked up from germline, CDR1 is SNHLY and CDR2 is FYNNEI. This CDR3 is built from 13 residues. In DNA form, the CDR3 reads TGTGCCAGCAGTGTGGGTTTAGGCGGTGAGCAGTTCTTC. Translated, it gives CASSVGLGGEQFF.

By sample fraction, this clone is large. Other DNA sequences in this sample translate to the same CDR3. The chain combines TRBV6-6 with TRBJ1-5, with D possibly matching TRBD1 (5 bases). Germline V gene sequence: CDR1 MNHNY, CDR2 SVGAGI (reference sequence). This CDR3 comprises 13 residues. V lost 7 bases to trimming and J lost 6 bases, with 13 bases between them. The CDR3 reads CASKGGAIQPQHF. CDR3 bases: TGTGCCAGCAAAGGAGGGGCCATTCAGCCCCAGCATTTT.

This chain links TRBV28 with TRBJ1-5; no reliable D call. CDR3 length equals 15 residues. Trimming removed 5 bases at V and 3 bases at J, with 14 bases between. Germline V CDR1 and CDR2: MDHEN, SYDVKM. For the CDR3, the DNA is TGTGCCAGCAGTCCCCAGGAATTGAACAATCAGCCCCAGCATTTT. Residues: CASSPQELNNQPQHF.

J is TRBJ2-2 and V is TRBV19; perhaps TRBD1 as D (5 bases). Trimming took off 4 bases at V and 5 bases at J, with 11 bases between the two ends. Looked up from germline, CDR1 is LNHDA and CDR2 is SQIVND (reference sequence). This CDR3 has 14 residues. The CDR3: CASSNTGATGELFF. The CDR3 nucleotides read TGTGCCAGTAGTAATACTGGGGCTACCGGGGAGCTGTTTTTT.

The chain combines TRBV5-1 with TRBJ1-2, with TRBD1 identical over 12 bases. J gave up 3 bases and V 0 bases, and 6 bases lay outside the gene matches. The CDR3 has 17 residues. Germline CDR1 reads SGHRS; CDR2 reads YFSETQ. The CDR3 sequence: CASSLGDRGRAYYGYTF. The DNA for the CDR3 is TGCGCCAGCAGCTTGGGGGACAGGGGGCGAGCGTACTATGGCTACACCTTC.

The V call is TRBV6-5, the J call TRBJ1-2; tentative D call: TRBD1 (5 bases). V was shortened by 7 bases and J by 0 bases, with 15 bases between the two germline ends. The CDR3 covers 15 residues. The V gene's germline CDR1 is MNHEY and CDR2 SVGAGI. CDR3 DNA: TGTGCCAGCAAGGGGACTTGGGGAGCTAACTATGGCTACACCTTC. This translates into CASKGTWGANYGYTF.

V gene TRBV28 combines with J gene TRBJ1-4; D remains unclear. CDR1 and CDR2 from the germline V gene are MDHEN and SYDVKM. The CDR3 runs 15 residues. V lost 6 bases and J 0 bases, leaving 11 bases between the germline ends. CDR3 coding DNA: TGTGCCAGCAGCACCGGTTCCGCAACTAATGAAAAACTGTTTTTT. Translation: CASSTGSATNEKLFF.

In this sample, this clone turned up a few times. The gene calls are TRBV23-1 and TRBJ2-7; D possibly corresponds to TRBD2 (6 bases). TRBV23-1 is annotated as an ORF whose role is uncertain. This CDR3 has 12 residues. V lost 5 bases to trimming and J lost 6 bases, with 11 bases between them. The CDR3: CASSDQGGEQYF. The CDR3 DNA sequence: TGCGCCAGCAGTGATCAGGGAGGCGAGCAGTACTTC.

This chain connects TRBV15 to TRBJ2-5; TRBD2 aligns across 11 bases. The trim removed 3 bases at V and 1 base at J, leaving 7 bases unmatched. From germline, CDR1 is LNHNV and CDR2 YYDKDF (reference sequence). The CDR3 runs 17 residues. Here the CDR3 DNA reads TGTGCCACCAGCAGCTTAGCGGGAGGGAAAACCCAAGAGACCCAGTACTTC. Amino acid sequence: CATSSLAGGKTQETQYF.

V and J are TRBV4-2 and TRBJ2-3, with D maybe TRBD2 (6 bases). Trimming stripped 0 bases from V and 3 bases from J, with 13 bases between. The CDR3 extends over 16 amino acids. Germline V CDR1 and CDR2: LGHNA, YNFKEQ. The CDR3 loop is CASSQEKRLGTDTQYF. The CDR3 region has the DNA TGTGCCAGCAGCCAAGAGAAGAGACTAGGGACAGATACGCAGTATTTT.

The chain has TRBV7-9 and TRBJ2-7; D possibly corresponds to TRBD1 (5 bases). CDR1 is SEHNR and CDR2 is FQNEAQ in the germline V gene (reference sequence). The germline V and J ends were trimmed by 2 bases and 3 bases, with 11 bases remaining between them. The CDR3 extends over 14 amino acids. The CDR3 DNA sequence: TGTGCCAGCAGCTTACAGGGTAACAACTACGAGCAGTACTTC. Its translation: CASSLQGNNYEQYF.

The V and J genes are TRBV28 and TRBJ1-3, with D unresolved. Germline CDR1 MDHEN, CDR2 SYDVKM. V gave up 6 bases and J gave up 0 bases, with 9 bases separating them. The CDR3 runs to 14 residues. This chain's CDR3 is CASRASGSGNTIYF. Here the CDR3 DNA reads TGTGCCAGCAGGGCCAGTGGCTCTGGAAACACCATATATTTT.

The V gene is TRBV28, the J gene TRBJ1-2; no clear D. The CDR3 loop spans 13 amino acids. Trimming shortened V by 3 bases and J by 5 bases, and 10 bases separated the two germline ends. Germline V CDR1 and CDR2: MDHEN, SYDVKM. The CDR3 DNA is TGTGCCAGCAGTTTCCAGGTCGGTTATGGCTACACCTTC. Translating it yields CASSFQVGYGYTF.

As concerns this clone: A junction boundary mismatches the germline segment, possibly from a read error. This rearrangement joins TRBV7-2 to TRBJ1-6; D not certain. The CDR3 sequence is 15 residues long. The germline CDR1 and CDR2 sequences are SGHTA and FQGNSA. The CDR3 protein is CVSSLLGGRDSPLHF. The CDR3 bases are TGTGTCAGCAGCTTATTGGGAGGGAGGGATTCACCCCTCCACTTT.

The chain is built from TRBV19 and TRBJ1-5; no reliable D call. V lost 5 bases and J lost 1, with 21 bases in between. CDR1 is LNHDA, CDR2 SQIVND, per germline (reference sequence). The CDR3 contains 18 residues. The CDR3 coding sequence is TGTGCCAGTAGTTCGATAGAGGCTACCCCTACCAGCAATCAGCCCCAGCATTTT. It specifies CASSSIEATPTSNQPQHF.